One sample yielded the 30 T cell receptor beta chains listed below, sequenced in a study of blood T cell repertoires in COVID-19 (dated by TCRdb to between 2020 and 2021). Receptor libraries were prepared by the immunoSEQ multiplex PCR assay. The source is immuneACCESS, and TCRdb retained only in-frame sequences with V and J called. Part of the clones is not carried over; for the studies checked, unresolved V genes explain less than half of this, and the remainder is unexplained. Recorded for this sample are some 170,000 clones; over 80% of them occurred a single time. 6.5% to 7.5% of the sample rests with the top ten. Sequencing was done on a sample of peripheral blood. Receptors were obtained from a woman between 40 and 55 years old with COVID-19, enrolled during active disease.

This clone was seen more than once but under ten times. The V call is TRBV20-1, the J call TRBJ2-2; no firm D call. Germline values: CDR1 DFQATT, CDR2 SNEGSKA (reference sequence). Trimming shortened V by 3 bases and J by 7 bases, and 6 bases separated the two germline ends. The CDR3 spans 11 residues. Here the CDR3 DNA reads TGCAGTGCTAGCCGCGGCGGGGAGCTGTTTTTT. It specifies CSASRGGELFF.

V gene TRBV21-1 combines with J gene TRBJ2-5; the table names TRBD2, a call not compared with the DNA. TRBV21-1 is classified as a pseudogene. There are 15 residues in the CDR3. CDR3 nucleotides: TGTGCCAGCCGATCCTCCTTCAGCGGCCAAGAGACCCAGTACTTC. Its translation: CASRSSFSGQETQYF.

The J gene is TRBJ1-6, the V gene TRBV6-1; 7 bases agree with TRBD1. CDR1 and CDR2 from the germline V gene are MNHNS and SASEGT. The CDR3 consists of 17 residues. Unmatched junction bases numbered 13, after V lost 4 bases and J lost 7 bases. CDR3 amino acids: CASSGPAGGLKNSPLHF. The CDR3 region has the DNA TGTGCCAGCAGTGGCCCGGCAGGGGGGCTGAAGAATTCACCCCTCCACTTT.

V usage is TRBV11-3 and J usage is TRBJ2-1, with a weak D call TRBD2 (5 bases). V was cut by 5 bases and J by 9 bases, with 11 bases left in between. The CDR3 has 12 amino acids. Germline V gives CDR1 SGHNT, CDR2 YENEEA. CDR3 nucleotides: TGTGCCAGCAGCCATAGCGTTGGTGAGCAGTTCTTC. This translates into CASSHSVGEQFF.

The chain is built from TRBV19 and TRBJ2-1; 9 positions agree with TRBD1. Losses at the gene ends were 4 bases for V and 3 bases for J; bases not matched to a gene: 4. The length of the CDR3 is 15 residues. Germline V gene lookup returns CDR1 LNHDA and CDR2 SQIVND (reference sequence). CDR3 in DNA: TGTGCCAGTAGTAGTACAGGGGGCCGCTACAATGAGCAGTTCTTC. Encoded protein: CASSSTGGRYNEQFF.

In its sample, this clone was seen a few times. Additional DNA sequences in this sample encode the identical CDR3. The chain joins TRBV29-1 to TRBJ1-5; possible D gene TRBD1, 5 bases. Germline CDR1 and CDR2: SQVTM and ANQGSEA. CDR3 length: 12 amino acids. Trimming left V 4 bases short and J 4 bases short, with 8 bases between. The CDR3 reads CSVGGQNQPQHF. The CDR3 DNA follows: TGCAGCGTTGGGGGCCAAAATCAGCCCCAGCATTTT.

The rearrangement links TRBV5-6 to TRBJ1-4; 7 bases map to TRBD1. Germline CDR1 and CDR2: SGHDT and YYEEEE. The CDR3 loop spans 16 amino acids. The V segment lost 1 base and the J segment 7 bases; nucleotides outside the gene matches: 10. In nucleotides, the CDR3 is TGTGCCAGCAGCTTGCCCCGGGACAGCCCCTTTGAAAAACTGTTTTTT. This translates into CASSLPRDSPFEKLFF. The full variable domain, its missing parts supplied by reference TRBV5-6 and TRBJ1-4, is DAGVTQSPTHLIKTRGQQVTLRCSPKSGHDTVSWYQQALGQGPQFIFQYYEEEERQRGNFPDRFSGHQFPNYSSELNVNALLLGDSALYLCASSLPRDSPFEKLFFGSGTQLSVL.

The gene calls are TRBV11-2 and TRBJ2-5; TRBD2 matches 9 bases. Trimming removed 5 bases from V and 2 bases from J; junction bases left unmatched: 12. The CDR3 is made up of 17 amino acids. CDR1 is SGHAT, CDR2 FQNNGV, per germline. CDR3 DNA sequence: TGTGCCAGCAGCCCCAGGGGACTAGCACTACAACAAGAGACCCAGTACTTC. Translated, it gives CASSPRGLALQQETQYF.

J is TRBJ1-4 and V is TRBV29-1, with TRBD1 matching 9 bases. Per the germline V gene, CDR1 is SQVTM and CDR2 is ANQGSEA. There are 13 residues in the CDR3. With 4 bases clipped from V and 5 bases from J, the junction kept 2 bases outside the gene matches. CDR3 region: CSVAGTGNEKLFF. The CDR3 DNA is TGCAGCGTTGCCGGGACAGGGAATGAAAAACTGTTTTTT.

The chain recombines TRBV7-3 with TRBJ1-2, with TRBD1 as a possible D gene (6 bases). The CDR3 covers 14 residues. V was shortened by 1 base and J by 2 bases, with 8 bases between the two germline ends. Looked up from germline, CDR1 is SGHTA and CDR2 is FQGTGA. CDR3 in DNA: TGTGCCAGCAGCTTAAGTCAGGGGAACTATGGCTACACCTTC. Translated: CASSLSQGNYGYTF.

This chain connects TRBV13 to TRBJ2-5; D not resolved. V was pared by 4 bases and J by 0 bases, with 6 bases between. The CDR3 covers 13 residues. Germline loops: CDR1 PRHDT, CDR2 FYEKMQ (reference sequence). CDR3 amino acids: CASSSRYQETQYF. In DNA, the CDR3 is TGTGCCAGCAGCTCCCGGTACCAAGAGACCCAGTACTTC.

V is TRBV5-4 and J is TRBJ1-2; 10 bases align to TRBD1. Germline loops: CDR1 SGHNT, CDR2 YYREEE (reference sequence). CDR3 size: 14 residues. V lost 3 bases, J lost 8 bases, and 7 bases stayed unmatched. The CDR3 region has the DNA TGTGCCAGCAGCTCGCCTAGGGACAGGGGCGGCTACACCTTC. It is translated as CASSSPRDRGGYTF.

This clone was detected a few times. This chain uses TRBV6-5 with TRBJ2-3; 8 positions agree with TRBD2. Germline values: CDR1 MNHEY, CDR2 SVGAGI. This CDR3 contains 15 residues. J was trimmed by 0 bases and V by 8 bases; bases with no gene match: 7. The CDR3: CASGSGELSTDTQYF. The CDR3, as DNA: TGTGCCAGCGGTAGCGGGGAATTGAGCACAGATACGCAGTATTTT.

The rearrangement links TRBV2 to TRBJ1-5, with a tentative D call TRBD1 (6 bases). Between the trimmed V and J ends, which lost 5 bases and 2 bases, there was a span of 10 bases. The germline V gene encodes CDR1 SNHLY and CDR2 FYNNEI. CDR3 length: 14 residues. This CDR3 is CASSIRTGNQPQHF. CDR3 bases: TGTGCCAGCAGTATCCGGACAGGCAATCAGCCCCAGCATTTT.

J is TRBJ2-3 and V is TRBV24-1; 9 bases line up with TRBD2. Germline trimming cut 5 bases from V and 4 bases from J; bases unmatched to any gene: 9. CDR3 size: 16 residues. The V gene's germline CDR1 is KGHDR and CDR2 SFDVKD. This CDR3 reads CATSVGRVAGADTQYF. As DNA, the CDR3 is TGTGCCACCAGTGTAGGGCGGGTAGCGGGAGCAGATACGCAGTATTTT.

This chain uses TRBV7-9 with TRBJ2-7, with 8 bases lining up with TRBD1. In germline, CDR1 is SEHNR, CDR2 FQNEAQ (reference sequence). The CDR3 runs to 13 residues. Trimming cost V 4 bases and J 9 bases; bases outside gene matches: 8. CDR3 coding DNA: TGTGCCAGCAGCTCCCTTGACAGGGGCGGGCAGTACTTC. Translating it yields CASSSLDRGGQYF. The complete variable domain, with remaining parts taken from reference TRBV7-9 and TRBJ2-7, reads DTGVSQNPRHKITKRGQNVTFRCDPISEHNRLYWYRQTLGQGPEFLTYFQNEAQLEKSRLLSDRFSAERPKGSFSTLEIQRTEQGDSAMYLCASSSLDRGGQYFGPGTRLTVT.

This clone was recorded once. J is TRBJ1-1 and V is TRBV19; 11 nucleotides match TRBD1. Losses at the gene ends were 7 bases for V and 4 bases for J; bases not matched to a gene: 5. Germline CDR1 reads LNHDA; CDR2 reads SQIVND (reference sequence). The CDR3 consists of 14 residues. CDR3 nucleotides: TGTGCCAGTACCTCCGGGACAGGGGGCACTGAAGCTTTCTTT. Translated: CASTSGTGGTEAFF.

In its sample, this clone was seen once. The V call is TRBV5-5, the J call TRBJ1-3; D is ambiguous. Trimming pared 4 bases from V and 0 bases from J, leaving 20 bases between. The CDR3 covers 18 residues. Germline CDR1 SGHKS, CDR2 YYEKEE (reference sequence). The CDR3 protein is CASSPWTAGGPSGNTIYF. The CDR3 nucleotides read TGTGCCAGCAGCCCCTGGACGGCGGGAGGACCCTCTGGAAACACCATATATTTT.

The chain couples TRBV7-9 to TRBJ1-1, with 9 bases fitting TRBD1. The J segment lost 6 bases and the V segment lost 6 bases, leaving 5 bases of the junction unmatched. Germline V gene lookup returns CDR1 SEHNR and CDR2 FQNEAQ (reference sequence). This CDR3 spans 13 amino acids. In DNA form, the CDR3 reads TGTGCCAGCAGTTGGACAGGGGTCCCTGAAGCTTTCTTT. This sequence encodes CASSWTGVPEAFF. The full variable domain, rest sourced from reference TRBV7-9 and TRBJ1-1, is DTGVSQNPRHKITKRGQNVTFRCDPISEHNRLYWYRQTLGQGPEFLTYFQNEAQLEKSRLLSDRFSAERPKGSFSTLEIQRTEQGDSAMYLCASSWTGVPEAFFGQGTRLTVV.

The CDR3 here is CSVVLGTGFDNEKLFF. CDR3 DNA: TGCAGCGTTGTACTCGGGACAGGGTTTGATAATGAAAAACTGTTTTTT. The chain uses TRBV29-1 and TRBJ1-4, with TRBD1 identical over 9 bases. Germline-derived CDR1 and CDR2 are SQVTM and ANQGSEA. The CDR3 totals 16 residues. After removal of 4 bases from V and 4 bases from J, the junction contained 10 bases not matched to a gene.

The CDR3 sequence is CASSIRDRNSYEQYF. The CDR3 DNA sequence: TGTGCCAGTAGTATCAGAGACAGGAACTCCTACGAGCAGTACTTC. The genes are TRBV19 and TRBJ2-7, with D perhaps matching TRBD1 (6 bases). With 3 bases removed from V and 0 bases from J, the gap between germline ends came to 12 bases. This CDR3 comprises 15 residues. Germline-derived CDR1 and CDR2 are LNHDA and SQIVND (reference sequence).

The chain joins TRBV6-5 to TRBJ2-1; no clear D. Germline CDR1 MNHEY, CDR2 SVGAGI. Trimming removed 5 bases at V and 6 bases at J, with 5 bases between. The CDR3 is made up of 11 amino acids. CDR3 sequence: CASSNTNEQFF. The CDR3 DNA sequence: TGTGCCAGCAGTAACACCAATGAGCAGTTCTTC.

The gene calls are TRBV7-2 and TRBJ2-7; 11 bases are shared with TRBD2. CDR1 is SGHTA and CDR2 is FQGNSA in the germline V gene. The CDR3 has 18 amino acids. The V gene end was trimmed by 3 bases and the J gene end by 0 bases; junction bases not matched to a gene: 10. The CDR3 here is CASSLTRLAGTLSYEQYF. The CDR3, as DNA: TGTGCCAGCAGCTTGACCAGACTAGCGGGGACACTCTCCTACGAGCAGTACTTC. The full variable domain, completed using reference TRBV7-2 and TRBJ2-7, is GAGVSQSPSNKVTEKGKDVELRCDPISGHTALYWYRQSLGQGLEFLIYFQGNSAPDKSGLPSDRFSAERTGGSVSTLTIQRTQQEDSAVYLCASSLTRLAGTLSYEQYFGPGTRLTVT.

The genes are TRBV11-2 and TRBJ2-2, with 8 positions matching TRBD2. After removal of 6 bases from V and 7 bases from J, the junction contained 19 bases not matched to a gene. CDR1 is SGHAT and CDR2 is FQNNGV in the germline V gene. CDR3 length: 18 amino acids. In nucleotides, the CDR3 is TGTGCCAGCAGTAAGAGGACGGTCGGGGAAGCGGGAGACGGGGAGCTGTTTTTT. Its translation: CASSKRTVGEAGDGELFF.

V and J are TRBV19 and TRBJ2-7; a weak D match, TRBD1 (5 bases). The CDR3 is 13 residues long. CDR1 is LNHDA, CDR2 SQIVND, per germline (reference sequence). V was clipped by 5 bases and J by 3 bases, with 11 bases between them. CDR3: CASSARQNYEQYF. DNA for the CDR3: TGTGCCAGTAGTGCTCGACAGAACTACGAGCAGTACTTC.

The chain is built from TRBV6-4 and TRBJ2-3; 7 bases are shared with TRBD2. This CDR3 contains 15 residues. Germline loops: CDR1 MRHNA, CDR2 SNTAGT. With V trimmed by 6 bases and J by 3 bases, 9 bases remained unmatched. The CDR3 protein is CASSENRGVTDTQYF. CDR3 in DNA: TGTGCCAGCAGCGAAAACCGGGGGGTTACAGATACGCAGTATTTT.

The chain is built from TRBV3-1 (or the pseudogene TRBV3-2) and TRBJ1-2, with TRBD1 as a possible D gene (5 bases). The ends were cut back, 2 bases at V and 4 bases at J, with 8 bases in the middle. The germline gives CDR1 LGHDT, CDR2 YNNKEL (reference sequence). CDR3 length: 13 residues. The CDR3: CASSQRGFYGYTF. The CDR3 region has the DNA TGTGCCAGCAGCCAAAGGGGTTTCTATGGCTACACCTTC.

V and J are TRBV19 and TRBJ2-7; 7 nucleotides agree with TRBD1. Germline V gene sequence: CDR1 LNHDA, CDR2 SQIVND (reference sequence). The junction had 2 bases not matched to a gene; V was cut back by 3 bases and J by 3 bases. There are 13 residues in the CDR3. Here the CDR3 DNA reads TGTGCCAGTAGTATGGGACAGAACTACGAGCAGTACTTC. Amino acids: CASSMGQNYEQYF.

The chain uses TRBV7-2 and TRBJ1-2; unclear D gene. This CDR3 has 12 residues. Germline V gene data show CDR1 as SGHTA and CDR2 as FQGNSA. V lost 3 bases and J 6 bases, leaving 8 bases between the germline ends. Here the CDR3 reads CASSFRSDGYTF. The CDR3 coding sequence is TGTGCCAGCAGCTTTAGGAGTGATGGCTACACCTTC.

V and J are TRBV12-3 or TRBV12-4 and TRBJ2-7, with TRBD1 matching 7 bases. The CDR3 has 13 amino acids. V trimming: 1 base; J trimming: 5 bases; junction bases outside the gene matches: 2. The DNA for the CDR3 is TGTGCCAGCAGTTTAGACACAGGGGACGAGCAGTACTTC. It codes for CASSLDTGDEQYF.